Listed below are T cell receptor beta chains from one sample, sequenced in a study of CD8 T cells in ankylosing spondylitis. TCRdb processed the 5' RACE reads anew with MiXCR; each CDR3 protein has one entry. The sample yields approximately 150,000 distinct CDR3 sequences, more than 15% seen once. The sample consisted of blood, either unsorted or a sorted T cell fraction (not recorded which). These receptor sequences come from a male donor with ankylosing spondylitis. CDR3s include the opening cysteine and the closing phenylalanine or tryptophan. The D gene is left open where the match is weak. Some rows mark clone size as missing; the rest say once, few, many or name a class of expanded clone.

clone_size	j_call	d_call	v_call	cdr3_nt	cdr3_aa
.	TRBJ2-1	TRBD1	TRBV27	TGTGCCAGCAGTACTCCTTGGACAGGGGGTTTCTACAATGAGCAGTTCTTC	CASSTPWTGGFYNEQFF
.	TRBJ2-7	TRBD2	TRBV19	TGTGCCAGTAGCCCCGGGACTAGCGGGGAGTACGAGCAGTACTTC	CASSPGTSGEYEQYF
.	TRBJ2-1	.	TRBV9	TGTGCCAGCAGCGGACACGGGACTCCTAGGCCCTACAATGAGCAGTTCTTC	CASSGHGTPRPYNEQFF
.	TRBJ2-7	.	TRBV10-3	TGTGCCATCAGTGAGTCCGGGTCCTACGAGCAGTACTTC	CAISESGSYEQYF
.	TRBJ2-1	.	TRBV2	TGTGCCACCCCGAGTGGTGCGGGGTTTCCCTACAATGAGCAGTTCTTC	CATPSGAGFPYNEQFF
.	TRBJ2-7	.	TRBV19	TGTGCCAGTAGTACCTCCGGCGGCTACGAGCAGTACTTC	CASSTSGGYEQYF
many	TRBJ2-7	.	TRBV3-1	TGTGCCAGCAGCTGGGGGAGCTCCTACGAGCAGTACTTC	CASSWGSSYEQYF
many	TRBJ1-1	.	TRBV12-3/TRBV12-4	TGTGCCAGCAGTCCAGGGTATACCACTGAAGCTTTCTTT	CASSPGYTTEAFF
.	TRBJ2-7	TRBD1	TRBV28	TGTGCCAGCAGTTCCCCGGGACAGTCCTACGAGCAGTACTTC	CASSSPGQSYEQYF
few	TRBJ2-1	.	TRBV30	TGTGCCTGGGATTCCTTCGAAAGTTACAATGAGCAGTTCTTC	CAWDSFESYNEQFF